This section outlines one T cell receptor beta chain sequence together with its context. A read error may explain this, as a much larger clone is one base away. These data originate in a study of immune heterogeneity within non-small cell lung tumors. Study as a whole: The tumors comprised a few squamous cell carcinomas, approximately 10 non-squamous carcinomas and 1 not otherwise specified.

Bulk tumor genomic DNA served as template, at roughly 600 ng per sample. Doctors removed several biopsies from each primary tumor during surgery, keeping them far apart. The study enrolled patients with untreated, newly diagnosed non-small cell lung cancer who underwent curative surgery. Amplification of the TCR beta CDR3 was achieved through multiplex PCR with 32 V and 13 J primers. Each CDR3 protein gets one entry after TCRdb re-called the multiplex PCR reads with MiXCR. The table shows 13,000 or so distinct CDR3 sequences, with about 23% occurring only once. CDR1 and CDR2 (germline): SEHNR, FQNEAQ (reference sequence). The CDR3 has 17 residues.

This chain connects TRBV7-9 to TRBJ2-3, with D possibly being TRBD2 (6 bases). The sequenced sample consisted of lung tumor tissue. The TCR was taken from a man in his forties or fifties with non-small cell lung cancer. CDR3 coding DNA: TGTGGCAGCAGCAAAGGGGACTCCAGCTTTCGCACAGATACGCAGTATTTT. This sequence encodes CGSSKGDSSFRTDTQYF.